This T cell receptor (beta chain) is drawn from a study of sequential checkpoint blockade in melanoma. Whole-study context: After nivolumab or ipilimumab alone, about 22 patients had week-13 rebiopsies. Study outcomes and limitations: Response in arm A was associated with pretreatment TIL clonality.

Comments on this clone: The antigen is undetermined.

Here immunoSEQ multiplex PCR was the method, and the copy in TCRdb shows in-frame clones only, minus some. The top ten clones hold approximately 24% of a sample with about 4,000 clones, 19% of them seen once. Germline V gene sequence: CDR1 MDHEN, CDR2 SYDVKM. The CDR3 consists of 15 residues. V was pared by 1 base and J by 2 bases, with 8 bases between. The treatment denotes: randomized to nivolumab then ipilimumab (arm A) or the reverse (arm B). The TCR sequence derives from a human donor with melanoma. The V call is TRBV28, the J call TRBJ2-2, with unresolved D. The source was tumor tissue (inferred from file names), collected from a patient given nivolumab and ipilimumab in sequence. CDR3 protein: CASSLLIGNTGELFF. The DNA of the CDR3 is TGTGCCAGCAGTTTATTGATAGGAAACACCGGGGAGCTGTTTTTT.